These 18 T cell receptor beta chains originate from one sample sequenced in a study of CD8+ T cells in alopecia areata. The sequencing template was cDNA reverse transcribed from extracted RNA. Data came from immunoSEQ multiplex PCR; TCRdb stores just in-frame clones and leaves some out. The sample comprises 200,000 to 250,000 clones, under 60% of which are singletons, and 1.5% to 2% rests with the top ten. Regarding treatment: oral pan-JAK inhibitor, 5-10 mg twice daily. This sample comprised CD4+ T cells sorted from blood, obtained at week 4, from a patient treated with tofacitinib. The origin of the receptors is a human donor with alopecia areata.

This clone was counted between two and nine times. The genes are TRBV7-2 and TRBJ2-3; TRBD2 matches at 12 bases. Looked up from germline, CDR1 is SGHTA and CDR2 is FQGNSA. The CDR3 consists of 15 residues. V lost 6 bases and J lost 6; bases outside the gene matches: 7. In DNA, the CDR3 is TGTGCCAGCAGGATAGCTAGCGGGGGGGCCGATACGCAGTATTTT. Protein sequence: CASRIASGGADTQYF.

A few counts support this clone. The chain combines TRBV18 with TRBJ1-1; 7 bases map to TRBD1. Germline loops: CDR1 KGHSH, CDR2 LQKENI. There are 15 residues in the CDR3. Trimming at V came to 0 bases and at J to 3 bases, leaving 4 bases not matched to a gene. The CDR3 loop reads CASSPPGRGDTEAFF. Here the CDR3 DNA reads TGTGCCAGCTCACCACCGGGCAGGGGGGACACTGAAGCTTTCTTT.

This clone has more than one count but fewer than ten. The chain uses TRBV11-3 and TRBJ2-7, with D tentatively TRBD2 (5 bases). V lost 3 bases and J lost 2, with 20 bases in between. Germline assignment: CDR1 SGHNT and CDR2 YENEEA. The CDR3 extends over 17 amino acids. The CDR3: CASSFEKTGKNAYEQYF. CDR3 in DNA: TGTGCCAGCAGCTTCGAAAAGACCGGGAAAAATGCCTACGAGCAGTACTTC.

This clone was counted only a few times. V and J are TRBV28 and TRBJ1-4, with no clear D. In germline, CDR1 is MDHEN, CDR2 SYDVKM. This CDR3 is 11 amino acids long. Trimming pared 2 bases from V and 7 bases from J, leaving 2 bases between. In nucleotides, the CDR3 is TGTGCCAGCAGTTTAGGTGAAAAACTGTTTTTT. This gives the protein CASSLGEKLFF.

This clone was detected only a few times. V and J are TRBV29-1 and TRBJ2-3; 10 bases line up with TRBD2. V dropped 3 bases and J dropped 4; count of bases not matched to a gene: 4. This CDR3 has 14 residues. CDR1 is SQVTM and CDR2 is ANQGSEA in the germline V gene. In DNA, the CDR3 is TGCAGCGTTGAGGGGCTAGCGGGGGCAGATACGCAGTATTTT. Protein sequence: CSVEGLAGADTQYF.

The chain links TRBV4-3 to TRBJ2-2, with D unclear. Trimming took 6 bases from V and 0 from J, leaving 11 bases between them. The CDR3 is 15 amino acids. Per the germline V gene, CDR1 is LGHNA and CDR2 is YSLEER. The CDR3 spells CASRDVGSNTGELFF. The CDR3 DNA reads TGCGCCAGCAGGGACGTGGGGTCGAACACCGGGGAGCTGTTTTTT.

This clone was observed once. J is TRBJ1-1 and V is TRBV5-1; D unclear. Per the germline V gene, CDR1 is SGHRS and CDR2 is YFSETQ. Between the trimmed V and J ends, which lost 6 bases and 1 base, there was a span of 10 bases. The CDR3 covers 13 residues. CDR3 region: CASNEMTNTEAFF. The DNA of the CDR3 is TGCGCCAGCAACGAAATGACGAACACTGAAGCTTTCTTT.

The V call is TRBV7-6, the J call TRBJ1-6, with D possibly being TRBD1 (6 bases). The germline V gene has CDR1 SGHVS and CDR2 FNYEAQ. Trimming left V 3 bases short and J 3 bases short, with 12 bases between. The CDR3 is made up of 16 amino acids. The DNA for the CDR3 is TGTGCCAGCAGCTTGGCCATAGGGGGCTATAATTCACCCCTCCACTTT. This encodes CASSLAIGGYNSPLHF.

This clone came up once. The chain has TRBV4-3 and TRBJ1-6; D is uncertain. V gave up 0 bases and J gave up 4 bases, with 7 bases separating them. The length of the CDR3 is 15 residues. The germline V gene encodes CDR1 LGHNA and CDR2 YSLEER. Written as DNA, the CDR3 is TGCGCCAGCAGCCAAGATCGTCTTTATAATTCACCCCTCCACTTT. It encodes CASSQDRLYNSPLHF.

This clone appeared a few times. The genes are TRBV4-1 and TRBJ2-2; tentative D call: TRBD1 (6 bases). From germline, CDR1 is MGHRA and CDR2 YSYEKL. The CDR3 sequence is 17 residues long. The V and J ends lost 0 bases and 0 bases respectively, with 11 bases between them. The DNA for the CDR3 is TGCGCCAGCAGCCAAGATCCCAAGGGGGCGAACACCGGGGAGCTGTTTTTT. Amino acid sequence: CASSQDPKGANTGELFF.

The chain has TRBV2 and TRBJ1-1; TRBD1 matches at 7 bases. The CDR3 contains 15 residues. V lost 4 bases, J lost 1 base, and 6 bases stayed unmatched. CDR1 and CDR2 (germline): SNHLY, FYNNEI. The CDR3 here is CASSAGGFGNTEAFF. The CDR3 DNA sequence: TGTGCCAGCAGTGCAGGGGGGTTCGGGAACACTGAAGCTTTCTTT.

The chain links TRBV29-1 to TRBJ2-3; TRBD1 matches at 8 bases. The CDR3 length is 14 residues. Germline V CDR1 and CDR2: SQVTM, ANQGSEA. V was pared by 4 bases and J by 5 bases, with 8 bases of the junction left unmatched. The CDR3 sequence: CSVGSQGAGDTQYF. CDR3 sequence (DNA): TGCAGCGTTGGGTCTCAGGGGGCTGGAGATACGCAGTATTTT.

The table lists this clone with a few counts. The gene calls are TRBV9 and TRBJ2-6; D is possibly TRBD1 or TRBD2 (5 bases each). This CDR3 has 18 residues. Germline V gene data show CDR1 as SGDLS and CDR2 as YYNGEE. V lost 1 base and J 0 bases, leaving 14 bases between the germline ends. CDR3 coding DNA: TGTGCCAGCAGCGTACAGGGACCGACGCGCTCTGGGGCCAACGTCCTGACTTTC. This gives the protein CASSVQGPTRSGANVLTF.

This clone was picked up a small number of times. This sequence joins TRBV6-6 and TRBJ1-5; possibly TRBD1 for D (5 bases). Germline CDR1 MNHNY, CDR2 SVGAGI (reference sequence). V was clipped by 10 bases and J by 0 bases, with 13 bases between them. CDR3 size: 14 residues. In DNA form, the CDR3 reads TGTGCCATCGATAACAGGAGTAGCAATCAGCCCCAGCATTTT. It is translated as CAIDNRSSNQPQHF.

This clone was detected only a few times. The V and J genes are TRBV19 and TRBJ2-4; possible D gene TRBD2, 6 bases. Germline assignment: CDR1 LNHDA and CDR2 SQIVND (reference sequence). Trimming took 5 bases from V and 6 from J, leaving 14 bases between them. This CDR3 contains 14 residues. The DNA for the CDR3 is TGTGCCAGTAGTCTCGCTGCCGGGGGAAACATTCAGTACTTC. Its protein is CASSLAAGGNIQYF.

V gene TRBV11-2 combines with J gene TRBJ2-5; D is perhaps TRBD1 (6 bases). The germline gives CDR1 SGHAT, CDR2 FQNNGV. V was trimmed by 1 base and J by 2 bases, leaving 14 bases between them. This CDR3 region has 16 residues. The CDR3: CASSLGTGWAQETQYF. DNA of the CDR3: TGTGCCAGCAGCTTAGGAACAGGGTGGGCTCAAGAGACCCAGTACTTC.

The chain combines TRBV5-4 with TRBJ1-2; the match to TRBD1 covers 7 bases. The length of the CDR3 is 16 residues. The trim removed 0 bases at V and 1 base at J, leaving 6 bases unmatched. Germline V gene sequence: CDR1 SGHNT, CDR2 YYREEE (reference sequence). The CDR3 spells CASSLDEGQFNYGYTF. As DNA, the CDR3 is TGTGCCAGCAGCTTGGATGAGGGACAGTTTAACTATGGCTACACCTTC.

The rearrangement links TRBV9 to TRBJ1-2; TRBD1 agrees at 8 bases. V dropped 3 bases and J dropped 8; count of bases not matched to a gene: 6. The CDR3 runs 13 residues. Germline values: CDR1 SGDLS, CDR2 YYNGEE. This CDR3 reads CASSDRTGNGYTF. CDR3 in DNA: TGTGCCAGCAGCGACAGGACAGGGAACGGCTACACCTTC.